These 25 T cell receptor gamma chains were all obtained from the same sample, sequenced in a study of gamma-delta chains in newborns, infants, children. TCRdb redid the clone calls on the reads with CATT. The sample carries over a thousand gamma-chain clones, around 4% recorded once. The sample taken for sequencing was blood. The receptors stem from a child who was a newborn, infant or young child, either healthy, febrile or measles-vaccinated (not recorded which).

A few counts support this clone. Other DNA sequences within the sample encode an identical CDR3. The V and J genes are TRGV9 and TRGJP. Germline CDR1 GITISATS, CDR2 ISYDGTV (reference sequence). V lost 0 bases and J lost 3; bases outside the gene matches: 2. The CDR3 contains 17 residues. For the CDR3, the DNA is TGTGCCTTGTGGGAGGTGCCGCAAGAGTTGGGCAAAAAAATCAAGGTATTT. Translating gives CALWEVPQELGKKIKVF.

This clone was detected a few times. At the DNA level, this CDR3 is encoded by other sequences in the same sample as well. The chain links TRGV9 to TRGJP. The germline CDR1 and CDR2 sequences are GITISATS and ISYDGTV (reference sequence). The CDR3 consists of 17 residues. After removal of 3 bases from V and 3 bases from J, the junction contained 5 bases not matched to a gene. Written as DNA, the CDR3 is TGTGCCTTGTGGGAGTTCCTGCAAGAGTTGGGCAAAAAAATCAAGGTATTT. This codes for CALWEFLQELGKKIKVF.

Only a few counts were recorded for this clone. With only one base between it and a far larger clone, this is likely a read error. The gene calls are TRGV9 and TRGJP. The J call may be faulty, since TRGJP1 better matches the DNA end. Germline loops: CDR1 GITISATS, CDR2 ISYDGTV (reference sequence). The CDR3 contains 15 residues. CDR3 in DNA: TGTGCCTTGTGGGAGCAAGAGTTGGGCAAAAAAATCAAGATATTT. It yields the protein CALWEQELGKKIKIF.

This clone is medium-sized in the sample. Different DNA sequences within this sample yield the same CDR3. The chain uses TRGV9 and TRGJP. J was trimmed by 2 bases and V by 2 bases; bases with no gene match: 3. Germline-derived CDR1 and CDR2 are GITISATS and ISYDGTV (reference sequence). This CDR3 is built from 17 residues. CDR3 amino acids: CALWEERQELGKKIKVF. The CDR3 coding sequence is TGTGCCTTGTGGGAGGAGCGGCAAGAGTTGGGCAAAAAAATCAAGGTATTT.

A note on this clone: The sample has other DNA sequences that encode this CDR3 too. This chain links TRGV9 with TRGJP. Trimming cost V 3 bases and J 7 bases; bases outside gene matches: 3. The CDR3 contains 15 residues. Germline V gene lookup returns CDR1 GITISATS and CDR2 ISYDGTV (reference sequence). CDR3 DNA sequence: TGTGCCTTGTGGGAGCGTGAGTTGGGCAAAAAAATCAAGGTATTT. This codes for CALWERELGKKIKVF.

The chain combines TRGV9 with TRGJP. With 0 bases clipped from V and 4 bases from J, the junction kept 3 bases outside the gene matches. CDR3 size: 17 residues. CDR1 is GITISATS and CDR2 is ISYDGTV in the germline V gene (reference sequence). The CDR3 sequence: CALWEVLQELGKKIKVF. The CDR3 coding sequence is TGTGCCTTGTGGGAGGTGCTCCAAGAGTTGGGCAAAAAAATCAAGGTATTT.

CDR3 sequence (DNA): TGTGCCTTGTGGGAGGAATTAGGGTTGGGCAAAAAAATCAAGGTATTT. As protein: CALWEELGLGKKIKVF. The J gene is TRGJP, the V gene TRGV9. Germline V lookup: CDR1 GITISATS, CDR2 ISYDGTV (reference sequence). J was trimmed by 9 bases and V by 2 bases; bases with no gene match: 7. CDR3 length: 16 residues.

This clone is deemed medium-sized (0.01 to 0.1%). The V and J genes are TRGV9 and TRGJP. The junction had 3 bases not matched to a gene; V was cut back by 4 bases and J by 9 bases. CDR3 length: 14 amino acids. The V gene's germline CDR1 is GITISATS and CDR2 ISYDGTV (reference sequence). The CDR3 DNA follows: TGTGCCTTGTGGGACGGGTTGGGCAAAAAAATCAAGGTATTT. This codes for CALWDGLGKKIKVF.

To note about this clone: A read error may be the cause here, since a much bigger clone is one base away. This chain uses TRGV9 with TRGJP. J was trimmed by 2 bases and V by 2 bases; bases with no gene match: 3. The CDR3 contains 17 residues. Germline-derived CDR1 and CDR2 are GITISATS and ISYDGTV (reference sequence). Here the CDR3 DNA reads TGTGCCTTGTGGGAGGGCCGGCAAGAGTTGGGCAAAAAAATCAAGGTATTT. Its translation is CALWEGRQELGKKIKVF.

Judged by abundance, this clone is large. The chain joins TRGV9 to TRGJP. Germline V gives CDR1 GITISATS, CDR2 ISYDGTV (reference sequence). This CDR3 region has 16 residues. V shed 2 bases and J 6 bases; nucleotides not matched to a gene: 4. The DNA of the CDR3 is TGTGCCTTGTGGGAGGCATCAGAGTTGGGCAAAAAAATCAAGGTATTT. Encoded protein: CALWEASELGKKIKVF.

For this clone: A single base separates this from a much larger clone, so it may be a read error. The chain links TRGV9 to TRGJP. The CDR3 loop spans 17 amino acids. V shed 0 bases, J shed 10 bases, and the junction held 9 bases outside the gene matches. CDR1 and CDR2 from the germline V gene are GITISATS and ISYDGTV (reference sequence). CDR3 in amino acids: CALWEVGADLGKKIKVF. CDR3 coding DNA: TGTGCCTTGTGGGAGGTGGGTGCCGATTTGGGCAAAAAAATCAAGGTATTT.

By sample fraction, this clone is large. Other DNA sequences in this sample translate to the same CDR3. The CDR3, as DNA: TGTGCCTTGTGGGAGGTGAAAGAAGAGTTGGGCAAAAAAATCAAGGTATTT. Protein product: CALWEVKEELGKKIKVF. This chain joins TRGV9 and TRGJP. This CDR3 comprises 17 residues. CDR1 is GITISATS, CDR2 ISYDGTV, per germline (reference sequence). Trimming removed 0 bases from V and 5 bases from J; junction bases left unmatched: 4.

In the case of this clone: This could be a read error, since a much larger clone is one nucleotide away. The chain employs TRGV9 and TRGJP. The CDR3 has 17 residues. The germline V gene has CDR1 GITISATS and CDR2 ISYDGTV (reference sequence). The CDR3 DNA follows: TGTGCCTTGTGGGAGAGGATACAAGAGTTGGGCAAAAAAATCGAGGTATTT. It encodes CALWERIQELGKKIEVF.

By sample fraction, this clone is large (0.1 to 1%). This rearrangement joins TRGV9 to TRGJP. Germline V gene data show CDR1 as GITISATS and CDR2 as ISYDGTV (reference sequence). Trimming took 0 bases from V and 8 from J; bases not matched to a gene: 4. This CDR3 region has 16 residues. The CDR3 sequence is CALWEVQQLGKKIKVF. The CDR3, as DNA: TGTGCCTTGTGGGAGGTGCAGCAGTTGGGCAAAAAAATCAAGGTATTT.

This clone is judged medium-sized. One base away lies a much larger clone, so this may be a sequencing read error. The identical CDR3 is also encoded by other nucleotide sequences in the sample. This chain connects TRGV9 to TRGJP. In germline, CDR1 is GITISATS, CDR2 ISYDGTV (reference sequence). The CDR3 length is 16 residues. With 4 bases clipped from V and 3 bases from J, the junction kept 3 bases outside the gene matches. The CDR3 sequence is CALWEAQELGKKIKVF. CDR3 nucleotide sequence: TGTGCCTTGTGGGAAGCGCAAGAGTTGGGCAAAAAAATCAAGGTATTT.

This clone is classed as large. The chain joins TRGV9 to TRGJP. The germline CDR1 and CDR2 sequences are GITISATS and ISYDGTV (reference sequence). This CDR3 region has 16 residues. The V gene end was trimmed by 6 bases and the J gene end by 7 bases; junction bases not matched to a gene: 9. CDR3 coding DNA: TGTGCCTTGTGGTTCGGTACGGAGTTGGGCAAAAAAATCAAGGTATTT. This sequence encodes CALWFGTELGKKIKVF.

As for this clone: One junction end disagrees with the germline gene, perhaps due to a read error. V and J are TRGV3 and TRGJ1 or TRGJ2. Germline loops: CDR1 VTNTFY, CDR2 YDVSTARD (reference sequence). CDR3 size: 15 residues. The CDR3, as DNA: TGCGCCACCTGGGACAAGCCCCAAACATATTATAAGAAACTCTTT. Amino acid sequence: CATWDKPQTYYKKLF.

Note on this clone: At one end the junction does not follow the germline gene, possibly because of a read error. The sample has other DNA sequences that encode this CDR3 too. This sequence joins TRGV9 and TRGJP. Germline loops: CDR1 GITISATS, CDR2 ISYDGTV (reference sequence). This CDR3 has 16 residues. CDR3 sequence: CASWDHQELGKKIKVF. The DNA for the CDR3 is TGTGCCTCGTGGGACCATCAAGAGTTGGGCAAAAAGATCAAGGTATTT.

In the case of this clone: A single base separates this from a much larger clone, so it may be a read error. The sample has other DNA sequences that encode this CDR3 too. The CDR3 DNA sequence: TGTGCCTTGTGGGAGCCCAGGCCAGAGTTGGGAAAAAAAATCAAGGTATTT. Protein product: CALWEPRPELGKKIKVF. The chain links TRGV9 to TRGJP. This CDR3 has 17 amino acids. Germline V gene data show CDR1 as GITISATS and CDR2 as ISYDGTV (reference sequence).

This clone is labeled as large. This specimen includes other DNA sequences encoding the same CDR3. The V gene is TRGV9, the J gene TRGJP. This CDR3 contains 16 residues. Trimming at V came to 5 bases and at J to 7 bases, leaving 8 bases not matched to a gene. Germline V gene sequence: CDR1 GITISATS, CDR2 ISYDGTV (reference sequence). The CDR3 DNA is TGTGCCTTGTGGGGAAACGAGGAGTTGGGCAAAAAAATCAAGGTATTT. Amino acid sequence: CALWGNEELGKKIKVF.

The chain recombines TRGV5 with TRGJP1. The V segment lost 2 bases and the J segment 8 bases; nucleotides outside the gene matches: 8. Per the germline V gene, CDR1 is VINAFY and CDR2 is YDVSNSKD. The CDR3 consists of 14 residues. CDR3 DNA: TGTGCCACCTGGGACAAATCTCCGGGTTGGTTCAAGATATTT. This codes for CATWDKSPGWFKIF.

V gene TRGV4 combines with J gene TRGJ1 or TRGJ2. V lost 7 bases and J lost 4; bases outside the gene matches: 4. The germline V gene encodes CDR1 EGSTGY and CDR2 YDSYTSSV. CDR3 length: 11 amino acids. For the CDR3, the DNA is TGTGCCACCTGCGGCTATTATAAGAAACTCTTT. This gives the protein CATCGYYKKLF.

This clone has a handful of counts. This may be a read error, as it is one base from a much larger clone. This chain joins TRGV9 and TRGJP. CDR3 length: 16 residues. Looked up from germline, CDR1 is GITISATS and CDR2 is ISYDGTV (reference sequence). CDR3 nucleotides: TGTGCCTTGTGGGACCTGCAAGAGTTGTGCAAAAAAATCAAGGTATTT. Translating it yields CALWDLQELCKKIKVF.

The table lists this clone with a few counts. It may be a read error: a sequence one base away is much more abundant. Additional DNA sequences in this sample encode the identical CDR3. The chain joins TRGV9 to TRGJP. Germline V gene data show CDR1 as GITISATS and CDR2 as ISYDGTV (reference sequence). This CDR3 has 15 amino acids. The DNA of the CDR3 is TGTGCTTTGTGGGAGTCAGAGTTGGGCAAAAAAATCAAGGTATTT. This sequence encodes CALWESELGKKIKVF.

This chain uses TRGV9 with TRGJP. This CDR3 region has 20 residues. Germline loops: CDR1 GITISATS, CDR2 ISYDGTV (reference sequence). V was pared by 3 bases and J by 4 bases, with 15 bases of the junction left unmatched. DNA for the CDR3: TGTGCCTTGTGGGAGCTGCAAGGCGCGAACCAAGAGTTGGGCAAAAAAATCAAGGTATTT. Its protein is CALWELQGANQELGKKIKVF.